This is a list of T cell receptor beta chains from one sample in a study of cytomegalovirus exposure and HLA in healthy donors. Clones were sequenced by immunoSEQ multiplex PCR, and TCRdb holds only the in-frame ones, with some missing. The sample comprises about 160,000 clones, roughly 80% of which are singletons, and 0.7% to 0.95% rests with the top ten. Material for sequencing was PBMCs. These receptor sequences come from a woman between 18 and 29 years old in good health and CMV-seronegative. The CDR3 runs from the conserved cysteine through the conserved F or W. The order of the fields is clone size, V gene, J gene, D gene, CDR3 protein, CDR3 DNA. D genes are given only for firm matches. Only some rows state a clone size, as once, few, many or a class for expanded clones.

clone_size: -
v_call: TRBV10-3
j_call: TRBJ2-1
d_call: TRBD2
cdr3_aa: CAISDPAGRAYNEQFF
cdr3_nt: TGTGCCATCAGTGATCCAGCGGGAAGGGCCTACAATGAGCAGTTCTTC

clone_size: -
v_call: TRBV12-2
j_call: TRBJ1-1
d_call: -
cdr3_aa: CASRTHSGPDRVNTEAFF
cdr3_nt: TGTGCAAGTCGTACTCACAGCGGCCCGGACAGGGTTAACACTGAAGCTTTCTTT

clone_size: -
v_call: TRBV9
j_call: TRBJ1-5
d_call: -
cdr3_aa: CASSSGGNQPQHF
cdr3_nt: TGTGCCAGCTCCTCGGGGGGTAATCAGCCCCAGCATTTT

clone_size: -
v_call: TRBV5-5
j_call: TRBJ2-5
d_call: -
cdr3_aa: CASSLQHAGFETQYF
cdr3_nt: TGTGCCAGCAGCCTACAACATGCGGGCTTCGAGACCCAGTACTTC

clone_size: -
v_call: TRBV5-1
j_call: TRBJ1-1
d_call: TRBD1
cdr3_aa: CASSFPGGTEAFF
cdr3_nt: TGCGCCAGCAGCTTCCCAGGGGGCACTGAAGCTTTCTTT

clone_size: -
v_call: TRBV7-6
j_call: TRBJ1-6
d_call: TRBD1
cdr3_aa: CASSYTGVNSPLHF
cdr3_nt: TGTGCCAGCAGCTATACAGGGGTTAATTCACCCCTCCACTTT

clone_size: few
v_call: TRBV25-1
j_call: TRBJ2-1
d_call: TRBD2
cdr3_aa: CASSELMPLAGGLDEQFF
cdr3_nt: TGTGCCAGCAGTGAATTGATGCCACTAGCGGGAGGGTTAGATGAGCAGTTCTTC

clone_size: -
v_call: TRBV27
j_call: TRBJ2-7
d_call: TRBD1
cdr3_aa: CASSRQGTLYEQYF
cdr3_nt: TGTGCCAGCAGTCGACAGGGGACTCTCTACGAGCAGTACTTC

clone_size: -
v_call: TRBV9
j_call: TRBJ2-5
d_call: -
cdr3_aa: CASSVATGSWETQYF
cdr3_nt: TGTGCCAGCAGCGTAGCCACAGGTTCTTGGGAGACCCAGTACTTC

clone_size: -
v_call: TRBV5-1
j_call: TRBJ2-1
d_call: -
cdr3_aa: CASSPTPGVNEQFF
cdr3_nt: TGCGCCAGCAGCCCCACACCCGGGGTCAATGAGCAGTTCTTC

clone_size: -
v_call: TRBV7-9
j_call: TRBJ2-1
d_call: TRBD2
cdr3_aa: CASSPREGTSAYNEQFF
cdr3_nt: TGTGCCAGCAGCCCAAGGGAGGGGACTAGCGCCTACAATGAGCAGTTCTTC

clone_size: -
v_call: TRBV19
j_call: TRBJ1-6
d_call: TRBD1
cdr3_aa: CASSLGQGISPLHF
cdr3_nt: TGTGCCAGTAGTCTCGGACAGGGCATTTCACCCCTCCACTTT

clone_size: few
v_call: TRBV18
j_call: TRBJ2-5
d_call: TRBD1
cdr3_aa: CASSPDRSQETQYF
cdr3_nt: TGTGCCAGCTCACCGGACAGGAGCCAAGAGACCCAGTACTTC

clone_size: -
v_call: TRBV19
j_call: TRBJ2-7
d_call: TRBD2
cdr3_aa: CASSLSSGKFAYEQYF
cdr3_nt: TGTGCCAGTAGCCTCTCCAGCGGGAAATTTGCCTACGAGCAGTACTTC

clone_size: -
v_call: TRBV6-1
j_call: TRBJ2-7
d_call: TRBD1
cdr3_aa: CASNTPDRRYEQYF
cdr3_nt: TGTGCCAGCAATACCCCGGACAGGCGGTACGAGCAGTACTTC

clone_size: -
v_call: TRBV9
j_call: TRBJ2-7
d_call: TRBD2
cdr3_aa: CASSVGLAGTYEQYF
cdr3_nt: TGTGCCAGCAGCGTAGGCCTAGCGGGAACCTACGAGCAGTACTTC

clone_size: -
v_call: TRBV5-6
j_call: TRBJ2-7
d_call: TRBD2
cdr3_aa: CASRGTSGPYEQYF
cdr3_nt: TGTGCCAGCAGGGGGACTAGCGGACCCTACGAGCAGTACTTC

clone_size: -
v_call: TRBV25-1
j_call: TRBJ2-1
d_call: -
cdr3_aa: CASSDFRLVDEQFF
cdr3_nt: TGTGCCAGCAGTGATTTCAGACTAGTTGATGAGCAGTTCTTC

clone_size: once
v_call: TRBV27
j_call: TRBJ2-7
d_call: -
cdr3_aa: CASRPGVSNYEQYF
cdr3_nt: TGTGCCAGCAGACCAGGGGTATCAAACTACGAGCAGTACTTC

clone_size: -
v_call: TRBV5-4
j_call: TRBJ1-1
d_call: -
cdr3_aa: CASSLKSTASNTEAFF
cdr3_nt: TGTGCCAGCAGCTTAAAGTCGACAGCCTCGAACACTGAAGCTTTCTTT

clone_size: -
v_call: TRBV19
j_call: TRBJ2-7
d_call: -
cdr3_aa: CASRSQGDSYEQYF
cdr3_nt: TGTGCCAGTAGGAGCCAGGGGGACTCTTATGAGCAGTACTTC

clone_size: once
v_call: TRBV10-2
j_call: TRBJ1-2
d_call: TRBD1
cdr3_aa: CASSGQGTSYGYTF
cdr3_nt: TGCGCCAGCAGCGGACAGGGCACTTCCTATGGCTACACCTTC

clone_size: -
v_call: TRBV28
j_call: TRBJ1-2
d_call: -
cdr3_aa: CASDSALGYTF
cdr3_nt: TGTGCCAGCGACAGTGCCTTGGGCTACACCTTC

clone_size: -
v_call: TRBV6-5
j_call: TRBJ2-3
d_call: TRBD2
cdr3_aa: CASSWGGGTDTQYF
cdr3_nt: TGTGCCAGCAGTTGGGGGGGTGGGACAGATACGCAGTATTTT

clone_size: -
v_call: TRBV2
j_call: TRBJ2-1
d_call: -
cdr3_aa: CATSTVLPNEQFF
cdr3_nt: TGTGCCACCTCAACAGTACTTCCTAATGAGCAGTTCTTC

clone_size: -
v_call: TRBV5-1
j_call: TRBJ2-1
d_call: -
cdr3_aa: CASSLESAYNEQFF
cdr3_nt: TGCGCCAGCAGCTTGGAATCGGCCTACAATGAGCAGTTCTTC

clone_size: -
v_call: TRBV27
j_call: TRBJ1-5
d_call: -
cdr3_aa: CASSPTGAGNSNQPQHF
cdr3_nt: TGTGCCAGCAGCCCGACTGGGGCAGGAAATAGCAATCAGCCCCAGCATTTT

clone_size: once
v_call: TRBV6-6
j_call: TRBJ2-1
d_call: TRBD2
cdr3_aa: CASNPGTSGRAIEQFF
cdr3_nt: TGTGCCAGCAACCCTGGGACTAGCGGGAGGGCCATTGAGCAGTTCTTC

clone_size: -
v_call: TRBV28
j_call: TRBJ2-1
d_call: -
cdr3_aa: CASIEGAQGYNEQFF
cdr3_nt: TGTGCCAGCATCGAGGGAGCTCAAGGCTACAATGAGCAGTTCTTC

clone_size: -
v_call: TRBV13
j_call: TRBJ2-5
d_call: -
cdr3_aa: CASSRNIFGETQYF
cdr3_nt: TGTGCCAGCAGCCGGAACATATTCGGGGAGACCCAGTACTTC

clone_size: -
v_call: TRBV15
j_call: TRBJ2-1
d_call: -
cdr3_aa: CATSSGRTLDINEQFF
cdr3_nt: TGTGCCACCAGCAGCGGACGGACGTTGGACATCAATGAGCAGTTCTTC

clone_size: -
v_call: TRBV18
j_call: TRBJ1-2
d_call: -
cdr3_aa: CASYLTGHYGYTF
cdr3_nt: TGTGCCAGCTACTTGACAGGTCACTATGGCTACACCTTC

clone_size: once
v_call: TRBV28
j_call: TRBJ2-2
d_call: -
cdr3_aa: CASSNRRRGTGELFF
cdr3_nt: TGTGCCAGCTCGAACCGCCGGAGGGGCACCGGGGAGCTGTTTTTT

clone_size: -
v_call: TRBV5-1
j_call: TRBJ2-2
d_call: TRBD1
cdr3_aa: CASSPPETFLGQERTGELFF
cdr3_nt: TGCGCCAGCAGCCCACCGGAGACGTTCTTGGGACAGGAGAGGACCGGGGAGCTGTTTTTT

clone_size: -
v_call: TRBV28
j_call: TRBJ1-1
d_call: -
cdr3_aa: CASSLRLNTEAFF
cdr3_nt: TGTGCCAGCAGTTTGAGATTGAACACTGAAGCTTTCTTT

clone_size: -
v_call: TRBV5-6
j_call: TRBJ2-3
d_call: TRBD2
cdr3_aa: CASSATGTSGNTDTQYF
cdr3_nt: TGTGCCAGCAGCGCCACCGGGACTAGCGGTAACACAGATACGCAGTATTTT

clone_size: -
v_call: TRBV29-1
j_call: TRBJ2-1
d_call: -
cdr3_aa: CSVPLLGHNEQFF
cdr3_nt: TGCAGCGTCCCCCTACTAGGACACAATGAGCAGTTCTTC

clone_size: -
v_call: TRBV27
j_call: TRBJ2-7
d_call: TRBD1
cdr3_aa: CASSHQGENYEQYF
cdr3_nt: TGTGCCAGCAGTCACCAGGGGGAAAACTACGAGCAGTACTTC

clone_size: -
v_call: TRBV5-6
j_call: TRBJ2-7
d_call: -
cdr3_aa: CASSLGAGGEQYF
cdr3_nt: TGTGCCAGCAGCTTGGGGGCCGGGGGTGAGCAGTACTTC

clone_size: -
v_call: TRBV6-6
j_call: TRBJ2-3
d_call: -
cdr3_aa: CASSWLGADTQYF
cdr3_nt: TGTGCCAGCAGTTGGCTGGGAGCAGATACGCAGTATTTT

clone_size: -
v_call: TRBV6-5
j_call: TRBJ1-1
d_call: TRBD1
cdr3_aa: CASSRGQGRTFF
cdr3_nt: TGTGCCAGCAGCAGAGGACAGGGTCGGACTTTCTTT

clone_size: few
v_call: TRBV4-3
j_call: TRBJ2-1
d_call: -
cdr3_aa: CASSRLTGAGGGGNEQFF
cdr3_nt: TGCGCCAGCAGCCGACTTACAGGGGCGGGAGGAGGGGGCAATGAGCAGTTCTTC